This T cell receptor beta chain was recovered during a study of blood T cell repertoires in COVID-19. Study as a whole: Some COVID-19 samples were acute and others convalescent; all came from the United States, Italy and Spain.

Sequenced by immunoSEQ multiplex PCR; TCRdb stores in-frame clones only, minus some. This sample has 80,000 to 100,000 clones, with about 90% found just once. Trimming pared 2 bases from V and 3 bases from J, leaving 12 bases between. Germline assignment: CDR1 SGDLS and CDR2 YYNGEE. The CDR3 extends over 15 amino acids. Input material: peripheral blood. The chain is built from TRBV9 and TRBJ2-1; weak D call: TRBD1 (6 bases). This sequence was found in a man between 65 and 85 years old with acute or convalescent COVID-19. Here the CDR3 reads CASSVTGTHYNEQFF. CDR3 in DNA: TGTGCCAGCAGCGTGACAGGTACTCACTACAATGAGCAGTTCTTC.